This T cell receptor beta chain originates from a study of cytomegalovirus exposure and HLA in healthy donors. Across the study: The roughly 120 million unique TCR beta sequences, from about 179 million T cells, were found by an earlier analysis. From donors who were HLA-typed, an early data release held 80 million to 85 million unique TCRs. Study observations and caveats: Later findings reportedly placed an Asian-associated ancestry cluster below the approximately 630-donor mean for N-insertions.

Of note for this clone: Its antigen is not identified.

In the PCR, 60 Vbeta and 13 Jbeta primers were used. Generated by immunoSEQ multiplex PCR, the TCRdb table keeps only in-frame clones and is missing some. The table shows roughly 180,000 clones, with about four fifths occurring only once. The germline gives CDR1 SGHVS, CDR2 FNYEAQ. V was pared by 1 base and J by 2 bases, with 14 bases between. The CDR3 runs 16 residues. The gene calls are TRBV7-6 and TRBJ2-5, with a possible D match to TRBD1 (5 bases). The sequence was collected from a young man in good health and CMV-seropositive. Sample: PBMCs. CDR3 DNA sequence: TGTGCCAGCAGCTTAGGTCCCTACAGGCGGCAAGAGACCCAGTACTTC. Translating it yields CASSLGPYRRQETQYF.